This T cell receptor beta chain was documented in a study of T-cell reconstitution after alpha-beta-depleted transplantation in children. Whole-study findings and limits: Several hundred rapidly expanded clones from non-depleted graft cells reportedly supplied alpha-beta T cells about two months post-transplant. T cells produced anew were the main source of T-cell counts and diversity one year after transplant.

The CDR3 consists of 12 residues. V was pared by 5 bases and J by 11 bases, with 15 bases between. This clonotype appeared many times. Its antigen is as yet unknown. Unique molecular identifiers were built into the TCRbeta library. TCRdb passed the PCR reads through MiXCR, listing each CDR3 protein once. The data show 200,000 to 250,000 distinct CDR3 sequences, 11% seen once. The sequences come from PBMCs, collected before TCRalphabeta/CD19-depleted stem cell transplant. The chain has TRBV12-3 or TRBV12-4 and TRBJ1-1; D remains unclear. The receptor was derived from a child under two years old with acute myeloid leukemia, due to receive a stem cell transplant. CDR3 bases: TGTGCCAGCAGTCCCCTAACTCAGGTGGCTTTCTTT. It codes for CASSPLTQVAFF.